This paragraph reports one T cell receptor beta chain. In this sample, this clone turned up many times. Its antigen target is currently unknown. Read data end 3 residues before the CDR3 end; the end is taken from the germline J gene. This entry belongs to a study of T cell clonality in common variable immunodeficiency (dated by TCRdb to the mid-2010s). The investigation overall reported the following: The authors noted that sequencing repertoires of T cell subpopulations would be needed to clarify what caused the increased clonality in CVID. Fewer TCRbeta clones were shared among CVID subjects than among healthy controls (p < 0.0001). Although equal DNA input was used, an average of approximately 82,000 unique sequences per sample was obtained for controls, compared with around 32,000 for CVID samples. CVID TCRbeta sequences reportedly showed fewer deletions and N-nucleotide insertions and lacked highly modified clones with 13 or more V deletions. TCRbeta clonality was higher in CVID subjects than in healthy controls (t-test p = 0.018), and the increase was most characteristic of about a third of subjects. Correlations of repertoire features with clinical complications were constrained by heterogeneity among patients within the CVID cohort.

The CDR1 and CDR2 encoded by the germline V gene (reference sequence) are GTSNPN and SVGIG. Trimming costs V 2 bases and J 8 bases, and their ends lie 10 bases apart. The CDR3 covers 13 residues, taking in both the cysteine and the phenylalanine. The DNA has 30 bases, all within the CDR3, and is read from base 1. Both CVID patients and healthy controls were predominantly of Caucasian heritage. Heparinized peripheral whole blood samples of 5 to 8 ml were collected from each donor. Genomic DNA from adults with common variable immune deficiency (CVID) and from healthy adult controls was used for sequencing of TCRbeta CDR3 repertoires. The control group comprised some 22 healthy adult volunteers, roughly twelve female and about ten male, aged roughly 20 to 75 years with a mean age of 34. Diluted blood was density-centrifuged over Hypaque 1077 or Ficoll-Paque to isolate peripheral blood mononuclear cells. Genomic DNA was extracted from unsorted mononuclear cells by Qiagen column purification or by a centrifugation-based method.

Equivalent amounts of genomic DNA from CVID and control samples were used as sequencing input. For every sample, a 60 bp segment covering the rearranged TCRbeta CDR3 region was amplified and then sequenced. The immunoSEQ assay, a bias-corrected multiplex PCR with high-throughput sequencing, was employed for TCRbeta amplification. Processing in the source paper ran as follows. Every unique nucleotide sequence counted as a clone and was annotated with V, D and J genes, copy number and frequency. Sequences were labeled productive if in frame, and non-productive if out of frame or containing stop codons. As previously described, Shannon's entropy was used to calculate clonality. Mean CDR3 Kyte-Doolittle hydropathy was derived from the predicted amino acid sequences of productive clones. Hierarchical clustering of scaled V gene usage was performed with the R hclust function using Manhattan distance and complete linkage. Clone sharing by CDR3 amino acid sequence was assessed by resampling 12 repertoires per group over 100 rounds. The repertoires were searched for approximately 70 published EBV-specific and 200 to 300 published CMV-specific TCRbeta sequences. A couple of CVID samples yielding fewer than 10,000 sequences were excluded from analysis, leaving approximately 40 CVID repertoires. This is the immuneACCESS table as TCRdb keeps it, with only in-frame sequences that have V and J called. A part of the clones is gone; compared with another copy, unresolved V genes explain less than half, and the rest is unexplained. The V and J calls and clone size were taken over from that table, and D and trimming were inferred from the DNA. This sample shows more than 30,000 clones, and none of them turns up only once. The ten biggest clones cover over 0.95% of the sample.

The receptor was isolated from a person aged 18 to 75 in good health. Sequences were obtained from peripheral blood mononuclear cells. This receptor chain uses TRBV30 and TRBJ1-6, with the D gene too uncertain to name. The CDR3 reads as follows: CAWSWARYSPLHF. The DNA read from the CDR3 is TGTGCCTGGAGTTGGGCCAGGTATTCACCC.